This TCR beta chain was captured in a study of blood T cells in healthy people across ages. In the case of this clonotype: A much larger clone lies a single base off, so this may be a read error.

Sample-barcoded 5' priming and a J-beta primer mix drove a second PCR of about 6 to 12 cycles. A tag from a template-switch adaptor with 12 random nucleotides marked each cDNA molecule. MiXCR, run by TCRdb on the 5' RACE reads, gives a single entry per CDR3 protein. The sample lists around 850,000 distinct CDR3 sequences, under 40% seen once, with 10% to 15% in the top ten. The V end was cut by 6 bases, the J end by 3 bases, with 11 bases between. Per the germline V gene, CDR1 is MGHDK and CDR2 is SYGVNS. The CDR3 has 13 amino acids. Source material: blood. The TCR sequence derives from a man aged 18 to 30 in good health. This chain connects TRBV25-1 to TRBJ1-2, with a possible D match to TRBD1 (5 bases). CDR3 protein: CASRWGGDYGYTF. In nucleotides, the CDR3 is TGTGCCAGCAGGTGGGGGGGTGACTATGGCTACACCTTC.